This TCR beta chain was observed in a study of blood T cells in healthy people across ages. On this clonotype: Its antigen is unidentified.

Study-level findings and limits: Per million T cells, TCR beta diversity dropped about linearly as age rose.

The people who gave samples were healthy Caucasians from Russia, aged roughly 6 to 100. A second 7 to 11 cycle PCR used barcoded and J-beta primers. Unique molecular identifiers of 12 random nucleotides labeled each cDNA. TCRdb re-derived calls from the 5' RACE reads in MiXCR, one entry per CDR3 protein. The data show around 800,000 distinct CDR3 sequences, about half seen once. This CDR3 is 14 amino acids long. The germline V and J ends were trimmed by 3 bases and 1 base, with 10 bases remaining between them. Germline V gives CDR1 SGHRS, CDR2 YFSETQ. The sequenced sample consisted of blood. This rearrangement joins TRBV5-1 to TRBJ1-1; weak D call: TRBD1 (5 bases). This clonotype was sampled from a man aged 80 or over in good health. The DNA of the CDR3 is TGCGCCAGCAGCTGGACAATTCAGAACACTGAAGCTTTCTTT. It translates to CASSWTIQNTEAFF. Full variable domain (rest looked up from reference TRBV5-1 and TRBJ1-1): KAGVTQTPRYLIKTRGQQVTLSCSPISGHRSVSWYQQTPGQGLQFLFEYFSETQRNKGNFPGRFSGRQFSNSRSEMNVSTLELGDSALYLCASSWTIQNTEAFFGQGTRLTVV.